This TCR beta chain was identified in a study of liver allograft versus peripheral blood T cells. Across the whole study: Transplanted-liver and recipient peripheral blood T cell receptor repertoires were compared.

The CDR3 sequence is 13 residues long. V lost 6 bases and J 0 bases, leaving 8 bases between the germline ends. Germline assignment: CDR1 MNHNS and CDR2 SASEGT. Study-level findings and limits: Liver allograft T cell receptor repertoires were reported to differ from peripheral blood repertoires.

This clonotype is labeled medium-sized. Its antigen is not known. TCRdb reprocessed the reads with MiXCR, giving one entry per CDR3 protein. The sample holds more than 2,000 distinct CDR3 sequences; over 12% are singletons and the top ten take approximately 9.2%. The rearrangement joins TRBV6-1 to TRBJ1-2; possibly TRBD1 for D (5 bases). The sequence came from a human patient who had a liver transplant. Certain T cells may be donor cells from the graft. CDR3 DNA: TGTGCCAGCAGGCCGGGACCTAACTATGGCTACACCTTC. This codes for CASRPGPNYGYTF.